The clone carrying this T cell receptor beta chain was observed many times. Treatment here: randomized to nivolumab then ipilimumab (arm A) or the reverse (arm B). This record belongs to a study of sequential checkpoint blockade in melanoma. Study in general: Under 25 patients had matched tumor biopsies before treatment and at week 13 after nivolumab or ipilimumab alone.

The CDR3 is 16 residues long. Looked up from germline, CDR1 is SNHLY and CDR2 is FYNNEI. V gave up 2 bases and J gave up 1 base, with 12 bases separating them. Sequenced by immunoSEQ multiplex PCR; TCRdb stores in-frame clones only, minus some. The sample has 8,000 to 10,000 clones; approximately 25% are singletons. Sequenced material: tumor tissue (inferred from file names), taken from a patient given nivolumab and ipilimumab in sequence. The chain is built from TRBV2 and TRBJ1-3; D is perhaps TRBD1 (5 bases). This clonotype was obtained from a human donor with melanoma. CDR3 amino acids: CASSEMDTGSGNTIYF. The CDR3 DNA reads TGTGCCAGCAGTGAAATGGACACCGGATCTGGAAACACCATATATTTT.